Listed below are T cell receptor beta chains from one sample, sequenced in a study of blood T cell repertoires in COVID-19. Profiled with immunoSEQ multiplex PCR; TCRdb holds only in-frame clones, not every one. The sample consists of fewer than 15,000 clones, roughly 90% of them appearing once. Sequenced material: peripheral blood. The origin of the receptors is a human donor with active COVID-19. The donor label of this sample is uncertain. Each CDR3 is given with its conserved first and last residue. D genes are given only for firm matches. Clone size is not always given. Where it is, it says once, few, many or a class for expanded clones.

TRBD2	TRBV7-2	TRBJ2-3	.	TGTGCCAGCAGCTTTAGCGGGGGGCCCCGCACAGATACGCAGTATTTT	CASSFSGGPRTDTQYF
TRBD1	TRBV28	TRBJ2-6	.	TGTGCCAGCAGTGATAACTCCGGGACAGGGGTTTCTTATGGGGCCAACGTCCTGACTTTC	CASSDNSGTGVSYGANVLTF
TRBD1	TRBV2	TRBJ2-7	.	TGTGCCAGTTCCGGGACAGGGGCCTACGAGCAGTACTTC	CASSGTGAYEQYF
.	TRBV2	TRBJ2-5	.	TGTGCCAGCCTGCTTGCGACAGGCCAAGAGACCCAGTACTTC	CASLLATGQETQYF
.	TRBV3-1/TRBV3-2	TRBJ1-3	.	TGTGCCAGCAGCCCCCCCCGGAGCAGTAGTCGAATCTCTGGAAACACCATATATTTT	CASSPPRSSSRISGNTIYF
.	TRBV5-1	TRBJ2-5	once	TGCGCCAGCAGACGGGGACTTCAAGAGACCCAGTACTTC	CASRRGLQETQYF
TRBD1	TRBV29-1	TRBJ1-2	.	TGCAGCGACTCGACAGGGAATGGCTACACCTTC	CSDSTGNGYTF
TRBD2	TRBV5-1	TRBJ2-7	.	TGCGCCAGCAGCCAAGGGACTAGCGGGGCTAGGCACGAGCAGTACTTC	CASSQGTSGARHEQYF
TRBD2	TRBV7-2	TRBJ2-1	.	TGTGCCAGCAGCTTAGGAGCGGGGGGCGCCTACAATGAGCAGTTCTTC	CASSLGAGGAYNEQFF
TRBD2	TRBV7-3	TRBJ2-5	.	TGTGCCAGCAGCTTGCGACCGGGACCCCCCGGGGAGGGGGAGACCCAGTACTTC	CASSLRPGPPGEGETQYF
TRBD1	TRBV24-1	TRBJ1-1	.	TGTGCCACCAGGACAGGGATCAACACTGAAGCTTTCTTT	CATRTGINTEAFF
TRBD2	TRBV7-9	TRBJ2-5	.	TGTGCCAGCAGCTTAAGCGGGACCCCCCAAGAGACCCAGTACTTC	CASSLSGTPQETQYF
.	TRBV7-9	TRBJ1-4	.	TGTGCCAGCAGCTTAGACCTCCAGGGAGGGGAAAAACTGTTTTTT	CASSLDLQGGEKLFF
TRBD2	TRBV5-6	TRBJ2-5	.	TGTGCCAGCAGACGAAGCGGGGCCTACCAAGAGACCCAGTACTTC	CASRRSGAYQETQYF
TRBD1	TRBV7-2	TRBJ2-1	once	TGTGCCAGCAGCTCGACAGGGGGCGTTGAGCAGTTCTTC	CASSSTGGVEQFF
TRBD1	TRBV7-9	TRBJ1-6	.	TGTGCCAGCAGCTTTGGACAGGGGAGCTCCTATAATTCACCCCTCCACTTT	CASSFGQGSSYNSPLHF
.	TRBV3-1/TRBV3-2	TRBJ2-2	.	TGTGCCAGCAGCCCCCCAGGGCGAAACACCGGGGAGCTGTTTTTT	CASSPPGRNTGELFF
TRBD1	TRBV7-9	TRBJ2-5	.	TGTGCCAGCAGCTTAACAGGGACAGGGGAAGAGACCCAGTACTTC	CASSLTGTGEETQYF
.	TRBV6-5	TRBJ2-5	.	TGTGCCAGCAGTTACTCCGTCGGAGAACAAGAGACCCAGTACTTC	CASSYSVGEQETQYF
.	TRBV2	TRBJ2-1	.	TGTGCCAGCACCACCCTGGGGGGTCGAGGCAATGAGCAGTTCTTC	CASTTLGGRGNEQFF
TRBD1	TRBV5-6	TRBJ2-2	.	TGTGCCAGCAGACTGGACAGGGGTGCCGGGGAGCTGTTTTTT	CASRLDRGAGELFF
.	TRBV18	TRBJ2-7	.	TGTGCCAGCTCACCACGGCAATTTAGCCCCTACGAGCAGTACTTC	CASSPRQFSPYEQYF
.	TRBV10-3	TRBJ1-2	.	TGTGCCATCAGTGAGGGGGACACCCCTAACTATGGCTACACCTTC	CAISEGDTPNYGYTF
.	TRBV11-2	TRBJ2-7	once	TGTGCCAGCAGCTTCGCCGGGACATCTTTCTCCTACGAGCAGTACTTC	CASSFAGTSFSYEQYF
TRBD2	TRBV5-1	TRBJ2-3	.	TGCGCCAGTCGACTAGCGGGGGAGGTAGATACGCAGTATTTT	CASRLAGEVDTQYF
TRBD1	TRBV2	TRBJ2-5	.	TGTGCCAGCAGAGTCAGGGGGCGGGAAGAGACCCAGTACTTC	CASRVRGREETQYF
.	TRBV12-3/TRBV12-4	TRBJ1-1	.	TGTGCCAGCACCGCAGGGGTTTCTTCTGAAGCTTTCTTT	CASTAGVSSEAFF
TRBD1	TRBV2	TRBJ2-2	.	TGTGCCAGCAGCGGGGACAGGGGAAGCACCGGGGAGCTGTTTTTT	CASSGDRGSTGELFF
TRBD1	TRBV28	TRBJ1-2	.	TGTGCCAGCAGCTGGGGACAGGGGAACTATGGCTACACCTTC	CASSWGQGNYGYTF
.	TRBV5-4	TRBJ2-5	.	TGTGCCAGCAGGTCCGTAATCCAAGAGACCCAGTACTTC	CASRSVIQETQYF
.	TRBV5-1	TRBJ1-1	.	TGCGCCAGCAGCTTGGGTTCGGGGAACACTGAAGCTTTCTTT	CASSLGSGNTEAFF
.	TRBV7-8	TRBJ2-3	once	TGTGCCAGCAGCAAGGGGTGGGGTACCACAGATACGCAGTATTTT	CASSKGWGTTDTQYF
TRBD2	TRBV5-8	TRBJ2-1	.	TGTGCCAGCCCCTCGCCCCCTAGCGGGGGGGCTTCCTACAATGAGCAGTTCTTC	CASPSPPSGGASYNEQFF
TRBD1	TRBV25-1	TRBJ2-1	.	TGTGCCAGCAAAACCGGGACAGGGGACAATGAGCAGTTCTTC	CASKTGTGDNEQFF
.	TRBV6-6	TRBJ2-4	once	TGTGCCAGCAGTTACTCGTCAGAAAACATTCAGTACTTC	CASSYSSENIQYF
TRBD1	TRBV2	TRBJ1-1	.	TGTGCCAAGCAACGAATGGGCAATGACAGGGGCCTAACCGGGTCGAACACTGAAGCTTTCTTT	CAKQRMGNDRGLTGSNTEAFF
TRBD1	TRBV9	TRBJ2-7	.	TGTGCCAGCAGCATCGCTGGGACAGGGGGCATCTACGAGCAGTACTTC	CASSIAGTGGIYEQYF
.	TRBV19	TRBJ1-6	.	TGTGCCAGTAGTATCGACACAATATATAATTCACCCCTCCACTTT	CASSIDTIYNSPLHF
.	TRBV28	TRBJ2-7	.	TGTGCCAGCAGTCCCCCGGGGGGCAACGAGCAGTACTTC	CASSPPGGNEQYF
.	TRBV2	TRBJ1-2	.	TGTGCCAGCAGTGACGGGATAGGGTCTAGTGGCTACACCTTC	CASSDGIGSSGYTF
.	TRBV7-9	TRBJ2-7	few	TGTGCCAGCAGGAAGGGCGGACAACGCGACGAGCAGTACTTC	CASRKGGQRDEQYF
TRBD2	TRBV6-1	TRBJ2-1	.	TGTGCCAGCAGTGAAGCGCTGGGTTTGGGACTAGCGAGCCTCTCCTACAATGAGCAGTTCTTC	CASSEALGLGLASLSYNEQFF
.	TRBV5-6	TRBJ1-2	.	TGTGCCAGCAGCTTGGCTACCAGGGCGGCCGGCTACACCTTC	CASSLATRAAGYTF
TRBD2	TRBV4-2	TRBJ2-3	.	TGTGCCAGCAGCCAAGTCTGGGCTAGCGGGGGAATGACAGATACGCAGTATTTT	CASSQVWASGGMTDTQYF
.	TRBV12-3/TRBV12-4	TRBJ1-3	.	TGTGCCAGCAGTCCTCGGGACACCATATATTTT	CASSPRDTIYF
TRBD2	TRBV7-3	TRBJ2-1	once	TGTGCCAGCAGCCCCGCCGGGGGGGTCAATGAGCAGTTCTTC	CASSPAGGVNEQFF
.	TRBV6-5	TRBJ1-1	.	TGTGCCAGCACGAAAGGCGGGATGGATGCGACTGAAGCTTTCTTT	CASTKGGMDATEAFF
TRBD1	TRBV19	TRBJ1-3	.	TGTGCCAGTAGACACGACAGGGGCTCTGGAAACACCATATATTTT	CASRHDRGSGNTIYF
.	TRBV20-1	TRBJ1-1	.	TGCAGTGCTGAAGACAGGTGGGCTTTCTTT	CSAEDRWAFF
.	TRBV19	TRBJ2-7	.	TGTGCCAGTAGTCCGCGACTAAGCTCCTACGAGCAGTACTTC	CASSPRLSSYEQYF
.	TRBV19	TRBJ1-6	once	TGTGCCAGTAGTAGATGGGCAGAAATACCCCTCCACTTT	CASSRWAEIPLHF
.	TRBV4-3	TRBJ2-1	.	TGCGCCAGCAGCCAAGATCTAGGGGCGGACTACAAAGGGCAGTTCTTC	CASSQDLGADYKGQFF
TRBD1	TRBV6-5	TRBJ1-2	.	TGTGCCAGCAGACAGACAGGGCGGTGGTATGGCTACACCTTC	CASRQTGRWYGYTF